Listed below are T cell receptor beta chains from one sample, sequenced in a study of T cells in Graves' hyperthyroidism and ophthalmopathy. From the multiplex PCR reads, TCRdb called clonotypes with MiXCR, one entry per CDR3 protein. Seen here are about 250,000 distinct CDR3 sequences, around 25% observed once, and the top ten hold around 32%. The source material was blood. The receptor set was obtained from a middle-aged woman with Graves' ophthalmopathy. Each CDR3 is given without its conserved first and last residue. Clone sizes are given selectively: once, few, many, or a class where the clone is expanded.

j_call v_call clone_size cdr3_aa
TRBJ1-1 TRBV28 - ATLPGGPEAF
TRBJ1-6 TRBV27 many ASSLGGPNSPLH
TRBJ1-1 TRBV19 many ASSSPWAAVRTEAF
TRBJ2-7 TRBV5-6 - SSSLRTGPMVGSYEQY
TRBJ2-4 TRBV3-1 many ASSQDLAKNIQY
TRBJ1-2 TRBV11-2 - ASSLVRSGYT
TRBJ1-2 TRBV7-9 - ASSLKKGVNYGYT
TRBJ2-7 TRBV3-1 many ASSADQTKTYEQY
TRBJ1-6 TRBV20-1 many SARGGASNSPLH
TRBJ2-2 TRBV6-5 - ASSYFPAGSTGELF
TRBJ1-5 TRBV19 many ASSIPTSGQPQH
TRBJ2-3 TRBV12-3/TRBV12-4 many ASSKDGSTDTQY
TRBJ2-7 TRBV28 few ASSLLGQSGEQY
TRBJ2-7 TRBV29-1 many SARTRY
TRBJ1-1 TRBV30 many AWTTMATEAF
TRBJ1-5 TRBV6-1 many ASSGDRSSWVSPQH
TRBJ2-5 TRBV24-1 many ATMRRPGETQY
TRBJ1-1 TRBV28 - ASSSPWTTWNTEAF
TRBJ2-2 TRBV12-3/TRBV12-4 many ASSPGADTGELF
TRBJ2-7 TRBV28 many ASSPGHSRTYEQY
TRBJ1-3 TRBV4-1 many ASSQRWPGNSGNTIY
TRBJ2-5 TRBV11-3 - ASSLAGLEQETQY
TRBJ2-7 TRBV20-1 many SAILTGLPYEQY
TRBJ1-2 TRBV4-1 - ASRPQGGYGYT
TRBJ2-5 TRBV27 many ASSLSLAGRETQY
TRBJ2-7 TRBV28 many ASSLYAGVYEQY